This is a list of T cell receptor beta chains from one sample in a study of blood T cell repertoires in COVID-19. Only in-frame clones appear in the TCRdb table, and some are missing; sequencing was by immunoSEQ multiplex PCR. This sample has 200,000 to 250,000 clones, with around 83% found just once. The specimen sequenced was peripheral blood. These receptors originate from a woman under 30 with acute or convalescent COVID-19. Both conserved end residues are part of each CDR3. D genes are given only for firm matches. For some rows the clone size is stated as once, few or many, or as a class when expanded; others skip it.

v_call: TRBV3-1/TRBV3-2; j_call: TRBJ2-7; clone_size: .; d_call: .; cdr3_nt: TGTGCCAGCAGCCAAGATCGGGGGAAGGGCCATTACGAGCAGTACTTC; cdr3_aa: CASSQDRGKGHYEQYF
v_call: TRBV4-1; j_call: TRBJ2-7; clone_size: .; d_call: .; cdr3_nt: TGCGCCAGCAGCCAAGAACCGACAGGCGAGCAGTACTTC; cdr3_aa: CASSQEPTGEQYF
v_call: TRBV6-5; j_call: TRBJ2-7; clone_size: .; d_call: .; cdr3_nt: TGTGCCAGCAGCCCCCTCAGCGGAGCTTACGAGCAGTACTTC; cdr3_aa: CASSPLSGAYEQYF
v_call: TRBV12-5; j_call: TRBJ2-5; clone_size: .; d_call: TRBD2; cdr3_nt: TGTGCTAGTGGTTTAGTCGGGAGGGAAGAGACCCAGTACTTC; cdr3_aa: CASGLVGREETQYF
v_call: TRBV12-3/TRBV12-4; j_call: TRBJ2-7; clone_size: .; d_call: TRBD2; cdr3_nt: TGTGCCAGCGGGGGGGGCTACGAGCAGTACTTC; cdr3_aa: CASGGGYEQYF
v_call: TRBV6-5; j_call: TRBJ2-7; clone_size: .; d_call: .; cdr3_nt: TGTGCCAGCAGTTACTCATACAGACAGTCTTCCTACGAGCAGTACTTC; cdr3_aa: CASSYSYRQSSYEQYF
v_call: TRBV27; j_call: TRBJ1-6; clone_size: few; d_call: TRBD1; cdr3_nt: TGTGCCAGCAGCCACGTCACACAGGGGGCATCCTCTAATTCACCCCTCCACTTT; cdr3_aa: CASSHVTQGASSNSPLHF
v_call: TRBV7-3; j_call: TRBJ2-3; clone_size: once; d_call: .; cdr3_nt: TGTGCCAGCAGCCCTGGACAGCTCGGGGATACGCAGTATTTT; cdr3_aa: CASSPGQLGDTQYF
v_call: TRBV7-9; j_call: TRBJ1-2; clone_size: .; d_call: .; cdr3_nt: TGTGCCAGCAGCCCCAGGAGACAGGACCTCTATGGCTACACCTTC; cdr3_aa: CASSPRRQDLYGYTF
v_call: TRBV27; j_call: TRBJ2-1; clone_size: .; d_call: .; cdr3_nt: TGTGCCAGCAGTGCACCAGGGTCTGGCTACAATGAGCAGTTCTTC; cdr3_aa: CASSAPGSGYNEQFF
v_call: TRBV3-1/TRBV3-2; j_call: TRBJ2-1; clone_size: .; d_call: TRBD2; cdr3_nt: TGTGCCAGCAGCCAAGATTGGGCTAGCGGGAGGATTAATGAGCAGTTCTTC; cdr3_aa: CASSQDWASGRINEQFF
v_call: TRBV11-2; j_call: TRBJ2-7; clone_size: once; d_call: TRBD1; cdr3_nt: TGTGCCAGCAGGTCGGACAGGGGACCCTACGAGCAGTACTTC; cdr3_aa: CASRSDRGPYEQYF
v_call: TRBV13; j_call: TRBJ1-3; clone_size: once; d_call: .; cdr3_nt: TGTGCCAGCAGCTTAGTCCAAGGAAACACCATATATTTT; cdr3_aa: CASSLVQGNTIYF
v_call: TRBV27; j_call: TRBJ2-7; clone_size: .; d_call: .; cdr3_nt: TGTGCCAGCAGTTCAGACAGCTCCTACGAGCAGTACTTC; cdr3_aa: CASSSDSSYEQYF
v_call: TRBV5-5; j_call: TRBJ1-5; clone_size: .; d_call: TRBD1; cdr3_nt: TGTGCCAGCAGCTTGGCGGGCAGGGGGCGAAACCAGCCCCAGCATTTT; cdr3_aa: CASSLAGRGRNQPQHF
v_call: TRBV5-8; j_call: TRBJ1-5; clone_size: .; d_call: TRBD1; cdr3_nt: TGTGCCAGCAGCTTGGACAGGGGGACCGGCTATAGCAATCAGCCCCAGCATTTT; cdr3_aa: CASSLDRGTGYSNQPQHF
v_call: TRBV7-2; j_call: TRBJ1-2; clone_size: .; d_call: TRBD1; cdr3_nt: TGTGCCAGCAGAGGACAGGGCGTGGAGGGCTACACCTTC; cdr3_aa: CASRGQGVEGYTF
v_call: TRBV19; j_call: TRBJ2-7; clone_size: .; d_call: TRBD1; cdr3_nt: TGTGCCAGTAGTAGCCCCACCGGGACAGGGAGCTCCTACGAGCAGTACTTC; cdr3_aa: CASSSPTGTGSSYEQYF
v_call: TRBV19; j_call: TRBJ2-1; clone_size: .; d_call: TRBD2; cdr3_nt: TGTGCCAGTAGTATGAGGCGGGAGACATATAACAATGAGCAGTTCTTC; cdr3_aa: CASSMRRETYNNEQFF
v_call: TRBV4-3; j_call: TRBJ2-1; clone_size: .; d_call: .; cdr3_nt: TGCGCCAGCAGCCAAGATTTCAGGGGTAGTAGCAATGAGCAGTTCTTC; cdr3_aa: CASSQDFRGSSNEQFF
v_call: TRBV9; j_call: TRBJ1-1; clone_size: .; d_call: .; cdr3_nt: TGTGCCAGCAGCCAGGGAAATCTTAACACTGAAGCTTTCTTT; cdr3_aa: CASSQGNLNTEAFF
v_call: TRBV6-5; j_call: TRBJ1-2; clone_size: .; d_call: .; cdr3_nt: TGTGCCAGCAGTTACGCAGGGTCCCACACCTATGGCTACACCTTC; cdr3_aa: CASSYAGSHTYGYTF
v_call: TRBV21-1; j_call: TRBJ2-1; clone_size: .; d_call: .; cdr3_nt: TGTGCCAGCAGCAACGGCACCGGGAACATCAACAATGAGCAGTTCTTC; cdr3_aa: CASSNGTGNINNEQFF
v_call: TRBV6-6; j_call: TRBJ1-5; clone_size: .; d_call: TRBD1; cdr3_nt: TGTGCCAGCAGTACGACAGGGGATTATCAGCCCCAGCATTTT; cdr3_aa: CASSTTGDYQPQHF
v_call: TRBV28; j_call: TRBJ1-1; clone_size: .; d_call: TRBD1; cdr3_nt: TGTGCCAGCAGTTACCCGACAGGGGGCACTGAAGCTTTCTTT; cdr3_aa: CASSYPTGGTEAFF
v_call: TRBV6-2/TRBV6-3; j_call: TRBJ2-2; clone_size: .; d_call: .; cdr3_nt: TGTGCCAGCAGTTATGATCATAGACAGCTAAACACCGGGGAGCTGTTTTTT; cdr3_aa: CASSYDHRQLNTGELFF
v_call: TRBV14; j_call: TRBJ2-1; clone_size: .; d_call: .; cdr3_nt: TGTGCCAGCAGCCATGGCGGAAACCACAATGAGCAGTTCTTC; cdr3_aa: CASSHGGNHNEQFF
v_call: TRBV6-5; j_call: TRBJ2-5; clone_size: .; d_call: TRBD2; cdr3_nt: TGTGCCAGCAGGTTGGGACTAGCGGAAGAGACCCAGTACTTC; cdr3_aa: CASRLGLAEETQYF
v_call: TRBV15; j_call: TRBJ2-7; clone_size: .; d_call: .; cdr3_nt: TGTGCCACCAGCAGAGTGGTCAGGGGTTCCTACGAGCAGTACTTC; cdr3_aa: CATSRVVRGSYEQYF
v_call: TRBV27; j_call: TRBJ2-3; clone_size: .; d_call: .; cdr3_nt: TGTACCAGCAGTTTCCAAAGCACAGATACGCAGTATTTT; cdr3_aa: CTSSFQSTDTQYF
v_call: TRBV27; j_call: TRBJ1-5; clone_size: once; d_call: TRBD1; cdr3_nt: TGTGCCAGCAAGACCGGGACAGGGGGCAATCAGCCCCAGCATTTT; cdr3_aa: CASKTGTGGNQPQHF
v_call: TRBV4-3; j_call: TRBJ2-2; clone_size: .; d_call: .; cdr3_nt: TGCGCCAGCAGCCAAGAAATCAACTACCTAAACACCGGGGAGCTGTTTTTT; cdr3_aa: CASSQEINYLNTGELFF
v_call: TRBV4-3; j_call: TRBJ2-1; clone_size: .; d_call: TRBD2; cdr3_nt: TGCGCCAGCAGCCAAAGTGGGCTAGCGGGAGAAAATGAGCAGTTCTTC; cdr3_aa: CASSQSGLAGENEQFF
v_call: TRBV7-8; j_call: TRBJ2-7; clone_size: once; d_call: TRBD1; cdr3_nt: TGTGCCAGCAGCACCCGGACAGGGATGTACGAGCAGTACTTC; cdr3_aa: CASSTRTGMYEQYF
v_call: TRBV5-1; j_call: TRBJ2-6; clone_size: .; d_call: .; cdr3_nt: TGCGCCAGCAGCTGGCAGAACTCTGGGGCCAACGTCCTGACTTTC; cdr3_aa: CASSWQNSGANVLTF
v_call: TRBV12-1; j_call: TRBJ2-3; clone_size: .; d_call: .; cdr3_nt: TGTGCCAGCAGCGCTGGACAGGGGGCAGATACGCAGTATTTT; cdr3_aa: CASSAGQGADTQYF
v_call: TRBV7-2; j_call: TRBJ1-5; clone_size: .; d_call: TRBD1; cdr3_nt: TGTGCCAGCAGCGCCCGACAGGGGGCTGATAGCAATCAGCCCCAGCATTTT; cdr3_aa: CASSARQGADSNQPQHF
v_call: TRBV6-2/TRBV6-3; j_call: TRBJ2-5; clone_size: .; d_call: TRBD2; cdr3_nt: TGTGCCAGCAGTTCCGGAAGACTAGCGGGAGAGACCCAGTACTTC; cdr3_aa: CASSSGRLAGETQYF
v_call: TRBV14; j_call: TRBJ2-1; clone_size: .; d_call: .; cdr3_nt: TGTGCCAGCAGCCAAGGGACTAGGGGGTTGATGGAGCAGTTCTTC; cdr3_aa: CASSQGTRGLMEQFF
v_call: TRBV7-2; j_call: TRBJ2-7; clone_size: .; d_call: .; cdr3_nt: TGTGCCAGCAGCTCCCAGACAGACAAACTCTCCTACGAGCAGTACTTC; cdr3_aa: CASSSQTDKLSYEQYF
v_call: TRBV5-1; j_call: TRBJ2-1; clone_size: .; d_call: .; cdr3_nt: TGCGCCAGCAGCTTGGTACCAGATGAGCAGTTCTTC; cdr3_aa: CASSLVPDEQFF
v_call: TRBV27; j_call: TRBJ2-5; clone_size: .; d_call: .; cdr3_nt: TGTGCCAGCAGTTTCGGGGGGCTACGCCTCGAGACCCAGTACTTC; cdr3_aa: CASSFGGLRLETQYF
v_call: TRBV3-1/TRBV3-2; j_call: TRBJ2-1; clone_size: .; d_call: .; cdr3_nt: TGTGCCAGCAGCCAAGGGGTCGGGACTGGTGGTATTGAGCAGTTCTTC; cdr3_aa: CASSQGVGTGGIEQFF
v_call: TRBV5-6; j_call: TRBJ1-2; clone_size: few; d_call: .; cdr3_nt: TGTGCCAGCAGCTTGGCCTTGAGGCCTAACTATGGCTACACCTTC; cdr3_aa: CASSLALRPNYGYTF
v_call: TRBV11-2; j_call: TRBJ2-5; clone_size: .; d_call: .; cdr3_nt: TGTGCCAGCAGCTTACCGCATACACAAGAGACCCAGTACTTC; cdr3_aa: CASSLPHTQETQYF
v_call: TRBV28; j_call: TRBJ1-2; clone_size: .; d_call: .; cdr3_nt: TGTGCCAGCAGTTCGGGACTTGTTGGCTACACCTTC; cdr3_aa: CASSSGLVGYTF
v_call: TRBV2; j_call: TRBJ2-7; clone_size: .; d_call: TRBD2; cdr3_nt: TGTGCCAGCAGTCGGTCAGCGGGAGGCCTCTACGAGCAGTACTTC; cdr3_aa: CASSRSAGGLYEQYF
v_call: TRBV9; j_call: TRBJ1-2; clone_size: few; d_call: .; cdr3_nt: TGTGCCAGCAGCGCTACAGGGACCGGCGGCTACACCTTC; cdr3_aa: CASSATGTGGYTF
v_call: TRBV19; j_call: TRBJ2-1; clone_size: .; d_call: TRBD2; cdr3_nt: TGTGCCAGTAGTGTACTAGCGGGAGATCTTGAGCAGTTCTTC; cdr3_aa: CASSVLAGDLEQFF